These 9 T cell receptor beta chains were all obtained from the same sample, sequenced in a study of T cell responses to AZD1222 COVID-19 vaccine. Produced via immunoSEQ multiplex PCR; TCRdb's table is partial and in-frame only. The data contain under 170,000 clones, around 90% of them singletons. Source: peripheral blood, taken 28 days after the second AZD1222 dose. These receptors came from an adult who received the AZD1222 COVID-19 vaccine.

This clone appeared a single time. The chain couples TRBV7-9 to TRBJ1-1; D unresolved. This CDR3 is 13 amino acids long. The germline V gene has CDR1 SEHNR and CDR2 FQNEAQ (reference sequence). V dropped 5 bases and J dropped 1 base, with 8 bases sitting between them. The CDR3 DNA is TGTGCCAGCAGCGGCGGAGAGAACACTGAAGCTTTCTTT. The encoded protein is CASSGGENTEAFF.

The genes are TRBV5-1 and TRBJ1-1; D unresolved. With 0 bases removed from V and 0 bases from J, the gap between germline ends came to 9 bases. CDR3 length: 15 amino acids. CDR1 and CDR2 from the germline V gene are SGHRS and YFSETQ. CDR3 nucleotide sequence: TGCGCCAGCAGCTTGGATGGCGGTGTGAACACTGAAGCTTTCTTT. It is translated as CASSLDGGVNTEAFF. The entire variable domain, with the rest obtained from reference TRBV5-1 and TRBJ1-1, is as follows: KAGVTQTPRYLIKTRGQQVTLSCSPISGHRSVSWYQQTPGQGLQFLFEYFSETQRNKGNFPGRFSGRQFSNSRSEMNVSTLELGDSALYLCASSLDGGVNTEAFFGQGTRLTVV.

This chain links TRBV7-9 with TRBJ1-1; 9 bases are shared with TRBD1. V trimming: 8 bases; J trimming: 2 bases; junction bases outside the gene matches: 3. The CDR3 spans 13 residues. Per germline, CDR1 SEHNR and CDR2 FQNEAQ (reference sequence). CDR3 in amino acids: CASVTGGNTEAFF. CDR3 nucleotides: TGTGCCAGCGTGACAGGGGGAAACACTGAAGCTTTCTTT.

This clone was observed a single time. The rearrangement uses TRBV13 and TRBJ2-1, with a possible D match to TRBD2 (6 bases). The CDR3 length is 11 residues. V dropped 4 bases and J dropped 10 bases, with 8 bases sitting between them. Germline V CDR1 and CDR2: PRHDT, FYEKMQ (reference sequence). DNA of the CDR3: TGTGCCAGCAGCTCGGGAGTCGAGCAGTTCTTC. Residues: CASSSGVEQFF.

The gene calls are TRBV6-5 and TRBJ1-2; 9 nucleotides align to TRBD1. The germline gives CDR1 MNHEY, CDR2 SVGAGI. V shed 8 bases, J shed 4 bases, and the junction held 5 bases outside the gene matches. This CDR3 spans 13 amino acids. CDR3 sequence: CASWRTGAYGYTF. The CDR3 DNA reads TGTGCCAGCTGGCGGACAGGGGCCTATGGCTACACCTTC.

The chain employs TRBV5-4 and TRBJ1-3; no reliable D call. Germline V CDR1 and CDR2: SGHNT, YYREEE (reference sequence). Trimming took off 4 bases at V and 7 bases at J, with 12 bases between the two ends. CDR3 length equals 13 residues. This CDR3 reads CASSAKERNTIYF. CDR3 nucleotides: TGTGCCAGCAGCGCTAAAGAGAGGAACACCATATATTTT. The variable domain in full, with the rest retrieved from reference TRBV5-4 and TRBJ1-3, is ETGVTQSPTHLIKTRGQQVTLRCSSQSGHNTVSWYQQALGQGPQFIFQYYREEENGRGNFPPRFSGLQFPNYSSELNVNALELDDSALYLCASSAKERNTIYFGEGSWLTVV.

J is TRBJ1-1 and V is TRBV4-1, with D possibly TRBD1 on 6 matching bases. Germline V gene sequence: CDR1 MGHRA, CDR2 YSYEKL. The CDR3 is 13 amino acids. Deletions cut 3 bases from V and 2 bases from J, with 7 bases between. DNA of the CDR3: TGCGCCAGCAGCCAGGACAGAAACACTGAAGCTTTCTTT. Translating gives CASSQDRNTEAFF.

The V call is TRBV6-2 or TRBV6-3, the J call TRBJ2-2; a weak D match, TRBD2 (6 bases). V was shortened by 0 bases and J by 4 bases, with 12 bases between the two germline ends. Germline values: CDR1 MNHEY, CDR2 SVGEGT. This CDR3 comprises 16 residues. CDR3 region: CASSYSSYGGTGELFF. The CDR3 nucleotides read TGTGCCAGCAGTTACTCAAGTTACGGGGGCACCGGGGAGCTGTTTTTT.

This rearrangement joins TRBV20-1 to TRBJ2-7; 8 nucleotides match TRBD1. Looked up from germline, CDR1 is DFQATT and CDR2 is SNEGSKA (reference sequence). The CDR3 consists of 17 residues. With V trimmed by 3 bases and J by 4 bases, 17 bases remained unmatched. CDR3 nucleotide sequence: TGCAGTGCTAGTCCCGTCTCGGGCAGGGGGCGCAGGTACGAGCAGTACTTC. Its translation is CSASPVSGRGRRYEQYF.